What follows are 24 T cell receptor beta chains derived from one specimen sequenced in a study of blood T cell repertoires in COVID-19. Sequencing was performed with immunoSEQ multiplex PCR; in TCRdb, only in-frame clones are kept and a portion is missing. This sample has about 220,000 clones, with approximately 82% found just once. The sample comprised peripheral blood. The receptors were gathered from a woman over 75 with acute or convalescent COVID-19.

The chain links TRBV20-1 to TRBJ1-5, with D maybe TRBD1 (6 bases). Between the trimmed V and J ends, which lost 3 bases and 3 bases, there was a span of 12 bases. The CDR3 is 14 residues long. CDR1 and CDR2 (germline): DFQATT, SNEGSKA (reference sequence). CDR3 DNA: TGCAGTGCTAGTAGGGGGAGAATCAATCAGCCCCAGCATTTT. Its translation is CSASRGRINQPQHF.

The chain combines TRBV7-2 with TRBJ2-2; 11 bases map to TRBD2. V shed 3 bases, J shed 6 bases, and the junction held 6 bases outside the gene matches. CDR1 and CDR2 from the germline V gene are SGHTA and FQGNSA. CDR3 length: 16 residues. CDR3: CASSFPLAGGSGELFF. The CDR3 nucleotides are TGTGCCAGCAGCTTCCCGCTAGCGGGGGGTTCCGGGGAGCTGTTTTTT. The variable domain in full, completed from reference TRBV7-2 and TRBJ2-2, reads GAGVSQSPSNKVTEKGKDVELRCDPISGHTALYWYRQSLGQGLEFLIYFQGNSAPDKSGLPSDRFSAERTGGSVSTLTIQRTQQEDSAVYLCASSFPLAGGSGELFFGEGSRLTVL.

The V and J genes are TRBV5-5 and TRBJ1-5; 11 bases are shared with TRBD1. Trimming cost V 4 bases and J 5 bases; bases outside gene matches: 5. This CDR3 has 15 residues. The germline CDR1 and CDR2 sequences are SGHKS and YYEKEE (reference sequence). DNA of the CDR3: TGTGCCAGCAGCGCCCCGGGACAGGGGGATCAGCCCCAGCATTTT. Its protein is CASSAPGQGDQPQHF. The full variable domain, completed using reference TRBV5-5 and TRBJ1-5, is DAGVTQSPTHLIKTRGQQVTLRCSPISGHKSVSWYQQVLGQGPQFIFQYYEKEERGRGNFPDRFSARQFPNYSSELNVNALLLGDSALYLCASSAPGQGDQPQHFGDGTRLSIL.

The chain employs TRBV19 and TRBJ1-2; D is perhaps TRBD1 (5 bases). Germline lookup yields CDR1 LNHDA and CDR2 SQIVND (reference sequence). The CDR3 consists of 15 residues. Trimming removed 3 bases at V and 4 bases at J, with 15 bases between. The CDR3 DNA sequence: TGTGCCAGTAGTATGATGGGCAGGGTCGGCTATGGCTACACCTTC. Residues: CASSMMGRVGYGYTF. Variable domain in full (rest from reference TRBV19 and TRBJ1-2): DGGITQSPKYLFRKEGQNVTLSCEQNLNHDAMYWYRQDPGQGLRLIYYSQIVNDFQKGDIAEGYSVSREKKESFPLTVTSAQKNPTAFYLCASSMMGRVGYGYTFGSGTRLTVV.

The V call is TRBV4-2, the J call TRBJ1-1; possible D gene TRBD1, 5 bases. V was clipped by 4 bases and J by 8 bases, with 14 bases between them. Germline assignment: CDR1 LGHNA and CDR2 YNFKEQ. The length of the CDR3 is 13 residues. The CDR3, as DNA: TGTGCCAGCAGCCTTTTGGGGGAGGGGGAAGCTTTCTTT. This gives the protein CASSLLGEGEAFF.

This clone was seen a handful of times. This CDR3 reads CATSDPYRGTGELFF. The CDR3 DNA reads as TGTGCCACCAGTGATCCTTATCGGGGGACCGGGGAGCTGTTTTTT. The rearrangement uses TRBV24-1 and TRBJ2-2; maybe TRBD2 (6 bases). V gave up 3 bases and J gave up 5 bases, with 12 bases separating them. CDR1 is KGHDR and CDR2 is SFDVKD in the germline V gene. The CDR3 extends over 15 amino acids.

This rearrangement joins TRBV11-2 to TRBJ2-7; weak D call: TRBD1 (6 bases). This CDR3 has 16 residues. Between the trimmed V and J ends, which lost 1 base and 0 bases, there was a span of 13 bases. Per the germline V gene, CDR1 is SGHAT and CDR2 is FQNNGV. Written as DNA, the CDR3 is TGTGCCAGCAGCTTAGGCTCAGGGGTTATCTCCTACGAGCAGTACTTC. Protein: CASSLGSGVISYEQYF.

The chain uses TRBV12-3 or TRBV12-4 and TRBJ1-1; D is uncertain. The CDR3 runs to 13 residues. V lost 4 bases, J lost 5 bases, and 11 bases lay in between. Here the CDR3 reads CASSSRPDTEAFF. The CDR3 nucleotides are TGTGCCAGCAGTTCCAGGCCCGATACTGAAGCTTTCTTT.

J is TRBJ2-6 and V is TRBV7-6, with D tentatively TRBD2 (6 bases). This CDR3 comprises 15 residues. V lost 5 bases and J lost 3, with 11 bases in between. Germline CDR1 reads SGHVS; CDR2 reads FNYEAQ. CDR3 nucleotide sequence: TGTGCCAGCAGCAGTGGGGGAGGTGGGGCCAACGTCCTGACTTTC. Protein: CASSSGGGGANVLTF. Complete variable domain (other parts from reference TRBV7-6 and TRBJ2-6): GAGVSQSPRYKVTKRGQDVALRCDPISGHVSLYWYRQALGQGPEFLTYFNYEAQQDKSGLPNDRFSAERPEGSISTLTIQRTEQRDSAMYRCASSSGGGGANVLTFGAGSRLTVL.

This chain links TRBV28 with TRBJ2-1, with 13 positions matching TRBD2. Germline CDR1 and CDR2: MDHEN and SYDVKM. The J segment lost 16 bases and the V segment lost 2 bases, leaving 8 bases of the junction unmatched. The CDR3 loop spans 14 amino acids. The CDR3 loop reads CASSLKLAGGRDFF. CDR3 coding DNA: TGTGCCAGCAGTTTAAAACTAGCGGGGGGGCGTGACTTCTTC.

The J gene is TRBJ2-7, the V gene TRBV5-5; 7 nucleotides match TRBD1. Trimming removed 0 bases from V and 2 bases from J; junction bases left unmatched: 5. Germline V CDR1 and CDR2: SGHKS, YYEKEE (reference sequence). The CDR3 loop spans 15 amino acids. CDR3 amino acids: CASSLAQGDTYEQYF. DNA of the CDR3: TGTGCCAGCAGCTTGGCGCAGGGGGACACCTACGAGCAGTACTTC.

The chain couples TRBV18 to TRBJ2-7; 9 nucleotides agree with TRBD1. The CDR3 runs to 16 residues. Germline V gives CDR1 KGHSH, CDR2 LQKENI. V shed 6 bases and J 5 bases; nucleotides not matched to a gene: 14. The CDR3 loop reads CASSPSRTGEGDEQYF. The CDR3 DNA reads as TGTGCCAGCTCCCCCTCTCGGACAGGGGAGGGTGACGAGCAGTACTTC.

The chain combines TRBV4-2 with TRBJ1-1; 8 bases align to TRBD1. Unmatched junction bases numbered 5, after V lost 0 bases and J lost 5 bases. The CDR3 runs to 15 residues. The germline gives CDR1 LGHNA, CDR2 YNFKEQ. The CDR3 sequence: CASSQDIYRGTEAFF. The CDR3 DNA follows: TGTGCCAGCAGCCAAGATATTTACAGGGGGACTGAAGCTTTCTTT.

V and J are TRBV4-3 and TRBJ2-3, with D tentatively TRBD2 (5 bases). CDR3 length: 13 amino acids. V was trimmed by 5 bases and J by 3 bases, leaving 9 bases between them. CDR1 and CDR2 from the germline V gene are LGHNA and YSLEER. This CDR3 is CASSYRGTDTQYF. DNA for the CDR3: TGCGCCAGCAGCTACCGGGGTACAGATACGCAGTATTTT.

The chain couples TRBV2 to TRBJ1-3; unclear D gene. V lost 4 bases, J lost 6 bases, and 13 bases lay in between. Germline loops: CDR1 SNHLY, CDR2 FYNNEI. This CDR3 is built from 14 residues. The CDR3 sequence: CASSVEGSLNTIYF. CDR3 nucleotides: TGTGCCAGCAGTGTGGAAGGGAGTCTAAACACCATATATTTT.

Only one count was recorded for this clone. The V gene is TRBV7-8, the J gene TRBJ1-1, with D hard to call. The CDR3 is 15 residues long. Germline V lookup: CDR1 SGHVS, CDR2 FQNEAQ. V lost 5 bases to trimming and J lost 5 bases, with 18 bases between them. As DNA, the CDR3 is TGTGCCAGCAGCCAAGCATGGGAGGGTTGGACTGAAGCTTTCTTT. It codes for CASSQAWEGWTEAFF.

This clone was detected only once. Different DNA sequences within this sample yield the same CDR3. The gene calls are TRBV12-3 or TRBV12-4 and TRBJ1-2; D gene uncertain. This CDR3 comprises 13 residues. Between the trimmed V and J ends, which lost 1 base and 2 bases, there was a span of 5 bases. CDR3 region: CASSLGQNYGYTF. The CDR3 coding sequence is TGTGCCAGCAGTTTAGGTCAGAACTATGGCTACACCTTC.

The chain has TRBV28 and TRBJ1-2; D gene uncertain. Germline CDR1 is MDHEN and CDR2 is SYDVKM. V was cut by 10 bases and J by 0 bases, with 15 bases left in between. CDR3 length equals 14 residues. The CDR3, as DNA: TGTGCCACCCGGCTAAGTGGAGCTAACTATGGCTACACCTTC. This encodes CATRLSGANYGYTF.

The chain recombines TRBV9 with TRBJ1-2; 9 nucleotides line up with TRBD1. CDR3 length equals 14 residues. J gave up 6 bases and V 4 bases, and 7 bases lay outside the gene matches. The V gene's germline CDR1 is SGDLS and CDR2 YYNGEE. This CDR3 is CASSPRDRVHGYTF. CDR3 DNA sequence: TGTGCCAGCAGCCCCCGGGACAGGGTTCATGGCTACACCTTC.

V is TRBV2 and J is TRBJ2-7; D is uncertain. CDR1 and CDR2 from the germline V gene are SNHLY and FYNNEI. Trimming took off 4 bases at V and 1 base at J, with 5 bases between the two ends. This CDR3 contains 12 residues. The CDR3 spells CASSGPSYEQYF. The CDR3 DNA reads TGTGCCAGCAGTGGGCCTTCCTACGAGCAGTACTTC.

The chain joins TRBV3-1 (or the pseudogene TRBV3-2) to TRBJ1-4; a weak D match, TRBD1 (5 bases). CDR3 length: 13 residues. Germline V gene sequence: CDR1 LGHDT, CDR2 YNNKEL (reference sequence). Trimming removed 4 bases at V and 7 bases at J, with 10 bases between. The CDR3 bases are TGTGCCAGCAGCCTTGGGGGGGTTGAAAAACTGTTTTTT. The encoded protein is CASSLGGVEKLFF.

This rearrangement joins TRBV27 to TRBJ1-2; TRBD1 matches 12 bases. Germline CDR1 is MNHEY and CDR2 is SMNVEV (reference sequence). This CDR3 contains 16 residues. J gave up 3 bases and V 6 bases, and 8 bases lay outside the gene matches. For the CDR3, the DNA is TGTGCCAGCAGCCGGGACAGGGGGCGCGGCGACTATGGCTACACCTTC. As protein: CASSRDRGRGDYGYTF.

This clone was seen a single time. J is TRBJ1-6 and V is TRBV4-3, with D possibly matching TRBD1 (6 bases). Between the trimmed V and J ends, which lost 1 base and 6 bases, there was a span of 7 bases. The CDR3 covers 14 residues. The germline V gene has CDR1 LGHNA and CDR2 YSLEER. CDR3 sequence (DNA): TGCGCCAGCAGCCAAGGGGACATTAATTCACCCCTCCACTTT. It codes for CASSQGDINSPLHF.

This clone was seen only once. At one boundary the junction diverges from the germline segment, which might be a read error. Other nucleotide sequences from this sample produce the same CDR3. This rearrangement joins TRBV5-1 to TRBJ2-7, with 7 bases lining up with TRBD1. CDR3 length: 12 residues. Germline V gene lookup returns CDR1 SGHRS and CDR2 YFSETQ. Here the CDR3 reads CASSSPNRGPHF. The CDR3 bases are TGCGCCAGCAGCTCTCCCAACAGGGGCCCACACTTC.